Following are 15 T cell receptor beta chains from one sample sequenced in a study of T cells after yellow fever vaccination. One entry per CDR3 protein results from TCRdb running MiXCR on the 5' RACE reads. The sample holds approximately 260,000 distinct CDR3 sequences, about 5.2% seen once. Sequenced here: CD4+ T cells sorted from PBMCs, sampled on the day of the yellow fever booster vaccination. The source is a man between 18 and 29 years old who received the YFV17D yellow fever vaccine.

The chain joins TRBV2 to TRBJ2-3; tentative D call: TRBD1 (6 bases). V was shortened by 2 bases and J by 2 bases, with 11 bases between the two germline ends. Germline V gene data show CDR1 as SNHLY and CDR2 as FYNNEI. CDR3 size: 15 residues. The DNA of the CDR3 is TGTGCCAGCAGTGAATGGGGGCTAAACACAGATACGCAGTATTTT. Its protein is CASSEWGLNTDTQYF.

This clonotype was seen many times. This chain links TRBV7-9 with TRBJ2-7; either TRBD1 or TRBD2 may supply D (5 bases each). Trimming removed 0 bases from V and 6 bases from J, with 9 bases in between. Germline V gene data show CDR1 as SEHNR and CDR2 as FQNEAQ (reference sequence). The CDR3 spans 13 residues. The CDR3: CASSLAVGGEQYV. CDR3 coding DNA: TGTGCCAGCAGCTTAGCGGTTGGGGGCGAGCAGTACGTC.

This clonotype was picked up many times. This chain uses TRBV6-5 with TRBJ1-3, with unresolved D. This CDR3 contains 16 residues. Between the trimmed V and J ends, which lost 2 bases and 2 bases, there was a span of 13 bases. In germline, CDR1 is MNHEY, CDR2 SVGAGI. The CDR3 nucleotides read TGTGCCAGCAGTTACGGTTTGGGAGGAACTGGAAACACCATATATTTT. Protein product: CASSYGLGGTGNTIYF.

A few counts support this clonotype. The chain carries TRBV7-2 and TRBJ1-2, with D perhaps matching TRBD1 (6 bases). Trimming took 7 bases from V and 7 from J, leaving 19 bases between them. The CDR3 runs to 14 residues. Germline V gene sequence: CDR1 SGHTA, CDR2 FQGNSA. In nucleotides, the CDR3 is TGTGCCAGCACCCTCGGGGGCACAGCGTTTGGCTACACCTTC. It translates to CASTLGGTAFGYTF. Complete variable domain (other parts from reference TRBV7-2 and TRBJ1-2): GAGVSQSPSNKVTEKGKDVELRCDPISGHTALYWYRQSLGQGLEFLIYFQGNSAPDKSGLPSDRFSAERTGGSVSTLTIQRTQQEDSAVYLCASTLGGTAFGYTFGSGTRLTVV.

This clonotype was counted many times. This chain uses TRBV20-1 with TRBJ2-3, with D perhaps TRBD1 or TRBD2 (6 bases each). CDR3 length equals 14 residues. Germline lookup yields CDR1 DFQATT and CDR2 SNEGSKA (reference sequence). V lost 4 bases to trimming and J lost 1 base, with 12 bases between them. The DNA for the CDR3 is TGCAGTGCTATAAGGGGGGTGGGCACAGATACGCAGTATTTT. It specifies CSAIRGVGTDTQYF.

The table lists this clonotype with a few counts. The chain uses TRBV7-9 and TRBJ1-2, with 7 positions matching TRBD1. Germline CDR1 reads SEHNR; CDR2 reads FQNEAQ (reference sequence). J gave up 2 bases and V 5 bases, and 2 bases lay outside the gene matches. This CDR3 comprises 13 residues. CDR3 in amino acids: CASSGQENYGYTF. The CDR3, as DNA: TGTGCCAGCAGCGGACAGGAAAACTATGGCTACACCTTC.

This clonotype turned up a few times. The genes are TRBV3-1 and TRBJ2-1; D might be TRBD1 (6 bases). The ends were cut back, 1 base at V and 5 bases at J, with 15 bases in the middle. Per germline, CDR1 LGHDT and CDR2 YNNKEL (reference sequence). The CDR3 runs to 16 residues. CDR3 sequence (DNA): TGTGCCAGCAGCCAAGCACAGCCAGGGGCCAACAATGAGCAGTTCTTC. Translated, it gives CASSQAQPGANNEQFF.

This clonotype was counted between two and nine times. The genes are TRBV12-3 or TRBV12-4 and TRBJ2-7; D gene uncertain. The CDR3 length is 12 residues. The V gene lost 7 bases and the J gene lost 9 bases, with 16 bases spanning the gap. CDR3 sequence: CASTHPPGAQYF. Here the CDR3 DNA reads TGTGCCAGCACCCACCCCCCCGGCGCGCAGTACTTC.

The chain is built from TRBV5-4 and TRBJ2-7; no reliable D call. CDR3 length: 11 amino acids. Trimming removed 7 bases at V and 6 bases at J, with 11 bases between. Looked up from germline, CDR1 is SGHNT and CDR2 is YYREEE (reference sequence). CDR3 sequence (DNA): TGTGCCAGCGGTCACCCACGCGAGCAGTACTTC. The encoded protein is CASGHPREQYF.

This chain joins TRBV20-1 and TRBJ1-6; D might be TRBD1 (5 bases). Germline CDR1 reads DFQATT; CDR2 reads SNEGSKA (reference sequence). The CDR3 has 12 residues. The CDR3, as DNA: TGCGCCCGGGGCTTCTATAATTCACCCCTCCACTTT. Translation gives CARGFYNSPLHF.

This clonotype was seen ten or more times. The CDR3 loop reads CAINRGTYNEQFF. The CDR3 region has the DNA TGTGCCATCAACAGGGGTACCTACAATGAGCAGTTCTTC. The chain couples TRBV28 to TRBJ2-1; 7 positions agree with TRBD1. This CDR3 contains 13 residues. V was clipped by 10 bases and J by 2 bases; unmatched bases: 5. Germline CDR1 is MDHEN and CDR2 is SYDVKM.

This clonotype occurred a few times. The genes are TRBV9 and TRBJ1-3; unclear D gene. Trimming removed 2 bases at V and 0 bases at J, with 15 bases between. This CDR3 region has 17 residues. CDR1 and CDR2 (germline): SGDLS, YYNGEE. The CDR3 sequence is CASSVAVGLNSGNTIYF. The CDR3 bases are TGTGCCAGCAGCGTTGCCGTGGGCCTCAACTCTGGAAACACCATATATTTT.

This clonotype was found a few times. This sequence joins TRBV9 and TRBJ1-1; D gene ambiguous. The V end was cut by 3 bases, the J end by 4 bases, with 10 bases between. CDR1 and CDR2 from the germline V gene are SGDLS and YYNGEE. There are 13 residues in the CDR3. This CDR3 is CASSADWGTEAFF. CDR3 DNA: TGTGCCAGCAGCGCCGATTGGGGCACTGAAGCTTTCTTT.

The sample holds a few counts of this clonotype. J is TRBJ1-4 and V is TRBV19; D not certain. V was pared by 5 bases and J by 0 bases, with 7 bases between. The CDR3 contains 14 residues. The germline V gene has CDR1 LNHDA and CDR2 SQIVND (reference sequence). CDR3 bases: TGTGCCAGTAGTGTGACTACAACTAATGAAAAACTGTTTTTT. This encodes CASSVTTTNEKLFF.

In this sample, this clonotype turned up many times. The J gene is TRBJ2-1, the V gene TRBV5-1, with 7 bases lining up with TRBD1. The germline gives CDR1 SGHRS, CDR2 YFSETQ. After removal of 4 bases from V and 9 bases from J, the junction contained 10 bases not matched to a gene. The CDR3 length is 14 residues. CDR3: CASSPYRGQSEQFF. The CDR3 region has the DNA TGCGCCAGCAGCCCCTACAGGGGTCAGTCTGAGCAGTTCTTC.